Shown below are 20 T cell receptor beta chains from a single sample sequenced in a study of T cells in Graves' hyperthyroidism and ophthalmopathy. It was RNA transcripts that yielded the amplified TCR beta CDR3 regions. When the TCR CDR3 underwent first-round RT-PCR, the HTBI primer set was used. TCRdb passed the multiplex PCR reads through MiXCR, listing each CDR3 protein once. This table holds around 760,000 distinct CDR3 sequences, around a third found once. Material for sequencing was blood. The receptors stem from a woman in her thirties or forties with Graves' hyperthyroidism.

The chain employs TRBV12-3 or TRBV12-4 and TRBJ2-5; D gene unclear. CDR3 length: 12 residues. Trimming stripped 8 bases from V and 2 bases from J, with 9 bases between. DNA of the CDR3: TGTGCCAGCGGACGATTACAAGAGACCCAGTACTTC. Translated: CASGRLQETQYF.

The V gene is TRBV19, the J gene TRBJ1-5; TRBD1 might be the D (6 bases). Germline V gene sequence: CDR1 LNHDA, CDR2 SQIVND (reference sequence). The CDR3 extends over 15 amino acids. The ends were cut back, 3 bases at V and 2 bases at J, with 11 bases in the middle. CDR3 sequence (DNA): TGTGCCAGTAGTATTCGGGCAGGGGGCAATCAGCCCCAGCATTTT. Translated: CASSIRAGGNQPQHF.

V gene TRBV7-9 combines with J gene TRBJ1-2; the D gene is possibly TRBD1 (6 bases). Per the germline V gene, CDR1 is SEHNR and CDR2 is FQNEAQ (reference sequence). CDR3 length: 16 residues. The germline V and J ends were trimmed by 5 bases and 6 bases, with 22 bases remaining between them. The CDR3 here is CASSHSVSGARNGYTF. The DNA of the CDR3 is TGTGCCAGCAGCCACTCCGTTTCAGGGGCGAGAAATGGCTACACCTTC. The full variable domain, in which reference TRBV7-9 and TRBJ1-2 provide the parts outside the CDR3, is DTGVSQNPRHKITKRGQNVTFRCDPISEHNRLYWYRQTLGQGPEFLTYFQNEAQLEKSRLLSDRFSAERPKGSFSTLEIQRTEQGDSAMYLCASSHSVSGARNGYTFGSGTRLTVV.

The genes are TRBV19 and TRBJ2-7, with D possibly called TRBD1 or TRBD2 (5 bases each). The V and J ends lost 6 bases and 0 bases respectively, with 15 bases between them. Germline assignment: CDR1 LNHDA and CDR2 SQIVND (reference sequence). This CDR3 has 15 residues. In DNA form, the CDR3 reads TGTGCCAGTAGAAACCGGGACGCCAGCTCCTACGAGCAGTACTTC. It is translated as CASRNRDASSYEQYF.

The chain joins TRBV11-2 to TRBJ2-2; D is unclear. Per germline, CDR1 SGHAT and CDR2 FQNNGV. The CDR3 sequence is 16 residues long. V was shortened by 5 bases and J by 6 bases, with 19 bases between the two germline ends. The CDR3 loop reads CASSPQTPSVAGELFF. DNA of the CDR3: TGTGCCAGCAGCCCGCAAACCCCCAGTGTGGCCGGGGAGCTGTTTTTT.

This clonotype was observed a few times. This chain connects TRBV3-1 to TRBJ1-5; D unresolved. Germline loops: CDR1 LGHDT, CDR2 YNNKEL (reference sequence). V lost 1 base and J 0 bases, leaving 7 bases between the germline ends. This CDR3 region has 15 residues. The CDR3 sequence is CASSQAAGSNQPQHF. CDR3 sequence (DNA): TGTGCCAGCAGCCAAGCAGCCGGTAGCAATCAGCCCCAGCATTTT.

This clonotype was counted many times. The chain employs TRBV7-9 and TRBJ2-7; 11 nucleotides align to TRBD2. V lost 4 bases to trimming and J lost 3 bases; unmatched junction nucleotides: 5. CDR3 length: 15 amino acids. Germline V gene lookup returns CDR1 SEHNR and CDR2 FQNEAQ (reference sequence). CDR3 DNA sequence: TGTGCCAGCAGCTCTGGGACTAGCGGCGGCTACGAGCAGTACTTC. Protein: CASSSGTSGGYEQYF.

This clonotype has a count of ten or more. The chain carries TRBV7-2 and TRBJ1-1; D remains unclear. Trimming took off 5 bases at V and 4 bases at J, with 14 bases between the two ends. The germline V gene has CDR1 SGHTA and CDR2 FQGNSA. The CDR3 has 14 amino acids. Here the CDR3 reads CASSPRTAATEAFF. The CDR3 DNA follows: TGTGCCAGCAGCCCCAGGACGGCGGCCACTGAAGCTTTCTTT. Full variable domain (missing parts from reference TRBV7-2 and TRBJ1-1): GAGVSQSPSNKVTEKGKDVELRCDPISGHTALYWYRQSLGQGLEFLIYFQGNSAPDKSGLPSDRFSAERTGGSVSTLTIQRTQQEDSAVYLCASSPRTAATEAFFGQGTRLTVV.

The V call is TRBV5-6, the J call TRBJ2-5; TRBD2 matches 7 bases. This CDR3 spans 14 amino acids. CDR1 is SGHDT and CDR2 is YYEEEE in the germline V gene. Trimming removed 5 bases from V and 4 bases from J; junction bases left unmatched: 8. The CDR3, as DNA: TGTGCCAGCAGTTTCACTAGCGCGGGAGAGACCCAGTACTTC. Amino acids: CASSFTSAGETQYF.

The chain links TRBV6-5 to TRBJ2-5; a possible D gene is TRBD2 (6 bases). CDR1 MNHEY and CDR2 SVGAGI come from the germline V gene. This CDR3 spans 17 amino acids. The V end lost 0 bases, the J end lost 5 bases, and 19 bases lay between the germline ends. DNA of the CDR3: TGTGCCAGCAGTTACTCGACATTGTGGTTCCGGGGGGAGACCCAGTACTTC. Protein product: CASSYSTLWFRGETQYF.

This rearrangement joins TRBV6-1 to TRBJ2-3; D tentatively fits TRBD1 or TRBD2 (6 bases each). Germline CDR1 MNHNS, CDR2 SASEGT. Trimming took off 5 bases at V and 6 bases at J, with 12 bases between the two ends. The CDR3 has 13 amino acids. CDR3 sequence (DNA): TGTGCCAGCAGTTACTCGGGGGCTGATACGCAGTATTTT. It translates to CASSYSGADTQYF.

The chain has TRBV7-9 and TRBJ1-3; D gene uncertain. The V end lost 3 bases, the J end lost 2 bases, and 11 bases lay between the germline ends. Germline CDR1 and CDR2: SEHNR and FQNEAQ (reference sequence). This CDR3 comprises 15 residues. The CDR3 bases are TGTGCCAGCAGCTTGGATCGGGGAGCTGGAAACACCATATATTTT. Residues: CASSLDRGAGNTIYF.

The chain uses TRBV7-8 and TRBJ1-6, with TRBD1 matching over 11 bases. This CDR3 comprises 15 residues. The V segment lost 4 bases and the J segment 7 bases; nucleotides outside the gene matches: 3. Germline V gives CDR1 SGHVS, CDR2 FQNEAQ. Written as DNA, the CDR3 is TGTGCCAGCAGCTGGGGGACAGGGGGAAATTCACCCCTCCACTTT. It translates to CASSWGTGGNSPLHF.

On this clonotype itself: A junction end diverges from the germline sequence, so it may reflect a read error. This rearrangement joins TRBV4-3 to TRBJ1-1, with D perhaps matching TRBD1 (6 bases). Germline CDR1 LGHNA, CDR2 YSLEER. The CDR3 has 16 amino acids. The CDR3 loop reads CVSSRQTGSMNTEAFF. CDR3 coding DNA: TGCGTCAGCAGCCGGCAGACAGGCTCCATGAACACTGAAGCTTTCTTT.

This clonotype has just a few counts. V is TRBV28 and J is TRBJ1-2; no clear D gene. V shed 1 base and J shed 7 bases, with 16 bases lying between them. The V gene's germline CDR1 is MDHEN and CDR2 SYDVKM. There are 15 residues in the CDR3. The CDR3 reads CASSLSPGSLGGYTF. CDR3 in DNA: TGTGCCAGCAGTTTATCGCCAGGCTCCTTGGGTGGCTACACCTTC.

About this clonotype: A read error may be the cause here, since a much bigger clone is one base away. Here the CDR3 omits its conserved ending phenylalanine or tryptophan, so a read error is the likely source. CDR3 in DNA: TGTGCCAGCAGCTTCACAGACCGGTCCGGAGAGCAGTACCTC. Translation: CASSFTDRSGEQYL. The chain is built from TRBV7-9 and TRBJ2-7; D is ambiguous. CDR1 and CDR2 from the germline V gene are SEHNR and FQNEAQ (reference sequence). This CDR3 comprises 14 residues. V lost 3 bases and J lost 7, with 16 bases in between.

The chain employs TRBV12-3 or TRBV12-4 and TRBJ1-5; 11 bases fit TRBD1. Unmatched junction bases numbered 14, after V lost 6 bases and J lost 1 base. CDR3 length equals 19 residues. The CDR3 is CASRNTGQGASFSNQPQHF. In DNA form, the CDR3 reads TGTGCCAGCAGAAACACCGGACAGGGGGCCTCTTTCAGCAATCAGCCCCAGCATTTT.

The chain employs TRBV29-1 and TRBJ2-7; D is perhaps TRBD1 or TRBD2 (5 bases each). Germline V gene lookup returns CDR1 SQVTM and CDR2 ANQGSEA. The V gene lost 6 bases and the J gene lost 5 bases, with 11 bases spanning the gap. The CDR3 loop spans 11 amino acids. The CDR3 bases are TGCAGCGTGGCCGGGGACCACGAGCAGTACTTC. This gives the protein CSVAGDHEQYF.

This clonotype was counted a few times. The genes are TRBV10-3 and TRBJ1-2; D perhaps matches TRBD1 (6 bases). The CDR3 is 15 residues long. The V gene's germline CDR1 is ENHRY and CDR2 SYGVKD. V gave up 10 bases and J gave up 4 bases, with 22 bases separating them. CDR3 protein: CASSLIRTAVYGYTF. CDR3 nucleotide sequence: TGTGCCAGCAGCCTTATCCGGACAGCAGTCTATGGCTACACCTTC.

This clonotype was found many times. V and J are TRBV6-5 and TRBJ1-6; TRBD1 aligns across 7 bases. With 6 bases clipped from V and 9 bases from J, the junction kept 11 bases outside the gene matches. The CDR3 runs 15 residues. CDR1 MNHEY and CDR2 SVGAGI come from the germline V gene. CDR3 DNA: TGTGCCAGCAGCCGTCGACAGGGTGGAATTTCACCCCTCCACTTT. Protein: CASSRRQGGISPLHF.